This T cell receptor (beta chain) was documented in a study of T cell responses to AZD1222 COVID-19 vaccine. Study details: Combined were second doses at about 4 or about 12 weeks. General study results and limits: Following two doses of AZD1222, Spike-specific TCR breadth and depth rose. Spike was spanned by vaccine-associated CD4 TCRs, which were dominant at 160-218 and 743-854.

Sequencing used immunoSEQ multiplex PCR; TCRdb keeps in-frame clones, though not all of them. Of 120,000 to 150,000 clones listed, under 95% were seen once; the top ten hold 4% to 6%. Germline CDR1 MGHRA, CDR2 YSYEKL. The CDR3 contains 16 residues. V was cut by 1 base and J by 7 bases, with 16 bases left in between. A word on this clone: Antigen specificity is unknown.

Sequenced here: peripheral blood, sampled on day 0 of AZD1222 vaccination. The chain uses TRBV4-1 and TRBJ1-4; the D gene is possibly TRBD1 (6 bases). The receptor's source is an adult in good health. The CDR3 is CASSQGWGALSEKLFF. The CDR3, as DNA: TGCGCCAGCAGCCAAGGTTGGGGGGCGTTGAGTGAAAAACTGTTTTTT.